This entry concerns a single T cell receptor (beta chain). Its antigen is not known. This sample stems from a study of cytomegalovirus exposure and HLA in healthy donors. Study conclusions and caveats: Many donors shared some public TCRs, even though most TCR sequences were rare. Specificity for CMV antigens was confirmed in vitro for a few of the CMV-associated chains.

Data came from immunoSEQ multiplex PCR; TCRdb stores just in-frame clones and leaves some out. Found here are about 110,000 clones, around 89% of them singletons; the top ten hold around 1.4%. This sequence originates from a woman in her twenties or thirties in good health and CMV-seropositive. Sequencing was performed on PBMCs.

The CDR3 coding sequence is TGTGCCAGCAGTCCGAGCGGGACAGGGAACTACGAGCAGTACTTC. It yields the protein CASSPSGTGNYEQYF. The rearrangement links TRBV28 to TRBJ2-7, with TRBD1 matching 9 bases. This CDR3 comprises 15 residues. The V segment lost 5 bases and the J segment 3 bases; nucleotides outside the gene matches: 8. Germline assignment: CDR1 MDHEN and CDR2 SYDVKM. Filled out from reference TRBV28 and TRBJ2-7, the complete variable domain reads DVKVTQSSRYLVKRTGEKVFLECVQDMDHENMFWYRQDPGLGLRLIYFSYDVKMKEKGDIPEGYSVSREKKERFSLILESASTNQTSMYLCASSPSGTGNYEQYFGPGTRLTVT.